A single sample is the source of the 18 T cell receptor beta chains below, sequenced in a study of blood T cells in healthy people across ages (dated by TCRdb to 2013 to 2016). Libraries were prepared through 5' RACE. TCRdb names Illumina HiSeq 2500 as the instrument used. A second roughly 7 to 11 cycle PCR used a sample-barcoded 5' primer and a J-beta primer mix. The public sequencing data were trimmed at Q25 with fastp and processed into clonotypes with MiXCR by TCRdb, which kept only in-frame beta chains. Each record represents a unique CDR3 protein, reported with the most common genes and DNA among its rows. Present in this sample are about 1.1 million distinct CDR3 sequences, around two fifths of which were seen just once. Clones ranked in the top ten supply around 13% of the sample. The specimen sequenced was blood. Receptors originate from a man aged 18 to 29 in good health.

The rearrangement uses TRBV7-9 and TRBJ1-2; D is perhaps TRBD1 (6 bases). V lost 1 base and J lost 3, with 12 bases in between. The CDR3 runs 15 residues. Germline CDR1 SEHNR, CDR2 FQNEAQ (reference sequence). The CDR3 bases are TGTGCCAGCAGCTTAGGACAGGACGGGGACTATGGCTACACCTTC. Its protein product is CASSLGQDGDYGYTF.

The chain recombines TRBV6-6 with TRBJ2-4; D may be TRBD2 (6 bases). Per the germline V gene, CDR1 is MNHNY and CDR2 is SVGAGI (reference sequence). The V end lost 5 bases, the J end lost 5 bases, and 10 bases lay between the germline ends. This CDR3 has 13 residues. This CDR3 is CASSVPGENIQYF. The CDR3 region has the DNA TGTGCCAGCAGTGTTCCGGGAGAAAACATTCAGTACTTC.

This clonotype was picked up a small number of times. The CDR3 bases are TGTGCCAGCAGCCCGACCACAGGGTACGATGAGCAGTTCTTC. This gives the protein CASSPTTGYDEQFF. V and J are TRBV7-8 and TRBJ2-1, with D possibly being TRBD1 (6 bases). The CDR3 runs to 14 residues. Germline CDR1 SGHVS, CDR2 FQNEAQ. The germline V and J ends were trimmed by 5 bases and 8 bases, with 16 bases remaining between them. Based on the CDR3 plus reference TRBV7-8 and TRBJ2-1, the full variable domain is GAGVSQSPRYKVAKRGQDVALRCDPISGHVSLFWYQQALGQGPEFLTYFQNEAQLDKSGLPSDRFFAERPEGSVSTLKIQRTQQEDSAVYLCASSPTTGYDEQFFGPGTRLTVL.

This clonotype was picked up a small number of times. The rearrangement joins TRBV6-2 or TRBV6-3 to TRBJ2-5; TRBD1 matches 9 bases. This CDR3 spans 15 amino acids. CDR1 and CDR2 from the germline V gene are MNHEY and SVGEGT. The V segment lost 7 bases and the J segment 5 bases; nucleotides outside the gene matches: 11. The CDR3 DNA reads as TGTGCCAGCATCGGCGGGACAGGGTATTTCGAGACCCAGTACTTC. It is translated as CASIGGTGYFETQYF.

The chain has TRBV7-3 and TRBJ1-1; possible D gene TRBD1, 6 bases. V lost 5 bases, J lost 1 base, and 11 bases lay in between. This CDR3 comprises 14 residues. CDR1 SGHTA and CDR2 FQGTGA come from the germline V gene. The CDR3 bases are TGTGCCAGCAGCACCGGACAGCAGAACACTGAAGCTTTCTTT. Translating it yields CASSTGQQNTEAFF. Filled out from reference TRBV7-3 and TRBJ1-1, the complete variable domain reads GAGVSQTPSNKVTEKGKYVELRCDPISGHTALYWYRQSLGQGPEFLIYFQGTGAADDSGLPNDRFFAVRPEGSVSTLKIQRTERGDSAVYLCASSTGQQNTEAFFGQGTRLTVV.

The chain uses TRBV4-3 and TRBJ2-7, with 10 bases lining up with TRBD2. The CDR3 is made up of 17 amino acids. Germline CDR1 reads LGHNA; CDR2 reads YSLEER. V shed 0 bases and J 7 bases; nucleotides not matched to a gene: 12. CDR3 sequence reads: CASSQDGPSGGYNEQYF. CDR3 DNA sequence: TGCGCCAGCAGCCAAGATGGCCCTAGCGGGGGATACAATGAGCAGTACTTC.

The chain recombines TRBV29-1 with TRBJ2-3; 12 nucleotides line up with TRBD2. Germline trimming cut 1 base from V and 2 bases from J; bases unmatched to any gene: 4. Germline loops: CDR1 SQVTM, CDR2 ANQGSEA. The CDR3 is made up of 16 amino acids. CDR3 sequence: CSVEGGLAGITDTQYF. The CDR3 region has the DNA TGCAGCGTTGAAGGAGGACTAGCGGGGATCACAGATACGCAGTATTTT.

The V gene is TRBV7-7, the J gene TRBJ2-2; 10 nucleotides match TRBD2. After removal of 5 bases from V and 6 bases from J, the junction contained 3 bases not matched to a gene. Germline values: CDR1 SSHAT, CDR2 FNYEAQ (reference sequence). This CDR3 has 14 residues. The CDR3 DNA reads as TGTGCCAGCAGCCCGGGACTAGCGTCCGGGGAGCTGTTTTTT. Amino acid sequence: CASSPGLASGELFF.

This clonotype was seen more than once but under ten times. The V call is TRBV12-3 or TRBV12-4, the J call TRBJ2-3; 8 nucleotides line up with TRBD2. Trimming removed 7 bases from V and 3 bases from J; junction bases left unmatched: 6. This CDR3 spans 14 amino acids. The DNA of the CDR3 is TGTGCCAGCATCCCGGGAGGGGGAACAGATACGCAGTATTTT. Encoded protein: CASIPGGGTDTQYF.

V is TRBV5-5 and J is TRBJ2-2; unclear D gene. V lost 5 bases, J lost 4 bases, and 9 bases lay in between. The CDR3 has 13 amino acids. The V gene's germline CDR1 is SGHKS and CDR2 YYEKEE (reference sequence). CDR3 in DNA: TGTGCCAGCAGGGTGGTAGGCACCGGGGAGCTGTTTTTT. Its protein is CASRVVGTGELFF. The variable domain in full, completed from reference TRBV5-5 and TRBJ2-2, reads DAGVTQSPTHLIKTRGQQVTLRCSPISGHKSVSWYQQVLGQGPQFIFQYYEKEERGRGNFPDRFSARQFPNYSSELNVNALLLGDSALYLCASRVVGTGELFFGEGSRLTVL.

This chain uses TRBV20-1 with TRBJ2-3; possibly TRBD1 for D (5 bases). CDR3 length: 15 amino acids. The V gene's germline CDR1 is DFQATT and CDR2 SNEGSKA (reference sequence). The V gene lost 6 bases and the J gene lost 0 bases, with 16 bases spanning the gap. CDR3 amino acids: CSAAGHSLSTDTQYF. The CDR3 DNA sequence: TGCAGTGCCGCCGGACACTCTTTAAGCACAGATACGCAGTATTTT.

This clonotype has just a few counts. The CDR3: CSATGTGVNYEQYF. The DNA of the CDR3 is TGCAGTGCTACCGGGACAGGGGTAAACTACGAGCAGTACTTC. The genes are TRBV20-1 and TRBJ2-7; TRBD1 aligns across 10 bases. J gave up 3 bases and V 4 bases, and 6 bases lay outside the gene matches. CDR1 and CDR2 from the germline V gene are DFQATT and SNEGSKA (reference sequence). The CDR3 covers 14 residues.

This clonotype has a handful of counts. The chain recombines TRBV5-5 with TRBJ1-5; 7 bases line up with TRBD1. Trimming cost V 2 bases and J 5 bases; bases outside gene matches: 4. This CDR3 is 14 amino acids long. In germline, CDR1 is SGHKS, CDR2 YYEKEE (reference sequence). This CDR3 reads CASSLGTADQPQHF. CDR3 nucleotides: TGTGCCAGCAGCTTAGGGACAGCGGATCAGCCCCAGCATTTT.

V is TRBV12-3 or TRBV12-4 and J is TRBJ2-3; 7 bases agree with TRBD1. Germline trimming cut 7 bases from V and 2 bases from J; bases unmatched to any gene: 18. There are 18 residues in the CDR3. The CDR3 nucleotides are TGTGCCAGCACCGAGGGGGCATCGTGGGCGGTTAACACAGATACGCAGTATTTT. Its protein is CASTEGASWAVNTDTQYF.

The chain recombines TRBV2 with TRBJ2-5; TRBD1 matches 8 bases. The length of the CDR3 is 12 residues. The germline gives CDR1 SNHLY, CDR2 FYNNEI. V gave up 8 bases and J gave up 5 bases; unmatched junction bases: 4. The CDR3 bases are TGTGCCAGCCCGGACAGGGTCGAGACCCAGTACTTC. Protein: CASPDRVETQYF. The full variable domain, its missing parts supplied by reference TRBV2 and TRBJ2-5, is EPEVTQTPSHQVTQMGQEVILRCVPISNHLYFYWYRQILGQKVEFLVSFYNNEISEKSEIFDDQFSVERPDGSNFTLKIRSTKLEDSAMYFCASPDRVETQYFGPGTRLLVL.

J is TRBJ2-2 and V is TRBV2; no firm D call. Trimming cost V 4 bases and J 5 bases, with 11 bases left between them. In germline, CDR1 is SNHLY, CDR2 FYNNEI. The CDR3 runs 14 residues. The CDR3 is CASSVRVRTGELFF. The CDR3 DNA reads TGTGCCAGCAGTGTACGGGTTCGGACCGGGGAGCTGTTTTTT.

This sequence joins TRBV9 and TRBJ1-1; D possibly corresponds to TRBD1 (6 bases). Germline V CDR1 and CDR2: SGDLS, YYNGEE. Deletions cut 0 bases from V and 11 bases from J, with 20 bases between. CDR3 length: 15 residues. The CDR3 DNA reads as TGTGCCAGCAGCGTAGACCCTGGGGGGCTCGCATCGGCTTTCTTT. Encoded protein: CASSVDPGGLASAFF.

The V call is TRBV6-5, the J call TRBJ2-1, with TRBD2 as a possible D gene (6 bases). The CDR3 covers 18 residues. V lost 1 base and J 6 bases, leaving 22 bases between the germline ends. Germline V gene data show CDR1 as MNHEY and CDR2 as SVGAGI. The CDR3 DNA follows: TGTGCCAGCAGTTACTGGGGAGGAGGGGTAAGGGCCTCCAATGAGCAGTTCTTC. Translation: CASSYWGGGVRASNEQFF.